A selection of T cell receptor beta chains follows, all from one sample in a study of blood T cell repertoires in COVID-19. Only in-frame clones appear in the TCRdb table, and some are missing; sequencing was by immunoSEQ multiplex PCR. The sample holds some 64,000 clones, more than 70% seen once. The specimen sequenced was peripheral blood. The receptors shown here come from a man between 60 and 75 years old with COVID-19, enrolled during active disease. The CDR3 runs from the conserved cysteine through the conserved F or W. Fields, in order: D gene, clone size, V gene, J gene, CDR3 protein, CDR3 DNA. The D gene is left open where the match is weak. Clone sizes are given selectively: once, few, many, or a class where the clone is expanded.

NA	NA	TRBV24-1	TRBJ2-7	CATSDQEAVRGSYEQYF	TGTGCCACCAGTGATCAGGAGGCAGTCCGGGGTTCCTACGAGCAGTACTTC
TRBD1	once	TRBV2	TRBJ1-3	CASSLGQGYGNTIYF	TGTGCCAGCAGCCTGGGACAGGGTTACGGAAACACCATATATTTT
TRBD1	NA	TRBV24-1	TRBJ1-5	CATRDDRGGRQPQHF	TGTGCCACCAGGGATGACAGGGGCGGTCGTCAGCCCCAGCATTTT
NA	once	TRBV6-2/TRBV6-3	TRBJ1-4	CASSYGLPSRRGMNEKLFF	TGTGCCAGCAGTTACGGGTTACCCTCCAGGCGGGGGATGAATGAAAAACTGTTTTTT
TRBD2	NA	TRBV6-5	TRBJ2-7	CASSREVFYEQYF	TGTGCCAGCTCCCGGGAGGTGTTCTACGAGCAGTACTTC
NA	NA	TRBV19	TRBJ1-2	CASSPDSNYGYTF	TGTGCCAGTAGCCCGGACAGTAACTATGGCTACACCTTC
NA	NA	TRBV6-2/TRBV6-3	TRBJ2-1	CASSPNPGRTNNEQFF	TGTGCCAGCAGCCCTAACCCGGGACGGACTAACAATGAGCAGTTCTTC
TRBD1	NA	TRBV2	TRBJ2-5	CASSEDLQGAETQYF	TGTGCCAGCAGTGAAGATTTACAGGGGGCAGAGACCCAGTACTTC
TRBD2	NA	TRBV24-1	TRBJ2-7	CATNPGTGGGLAGGPLSYEQYF	TGTGCCACCAACCCTGGGACAGGGGGCGGACTAGCGGGAGGGCCTCTCAGTTACGAGCAGTACTTC
TRBD1	NA	TRBV2	TRBJ1-5	CASRAGTVNQPQHF	TGTGCCAGCAGAGCCGGGACAGTAAATCAGCCCCAGCATTTT
NA	few	TRBV23-1	TRBJ1-6	CASSQAGSSSSYNSPLHF	TGCGCCAGCAGTCAGGCCGGGTCCTCGAGCTCCTATAATTCACCCCTCCACTTT
NA	NA	TRBV19	TRBJ1-4	CASSPASGTNEKLFF	TGTGCCAGTAGTCCCGCGAGCGGAACTAATGAAAAACTGTTTTTT
TRBD1	NA	TRBV5-1	TRBJ2-1	CASAWTGEYNEQFF	TGCGCCAGCGCCTGGACAGGGGAATACAATGAGCAGTTCTTC
TRBD1	NA	TRBV2	TRBJ1-5	CASRSQGAAYSNQPQHF	TGTGCCAGCAGATCGCAGGGGGCAGCTTATAGCAATCAGCCCCAGCATTTT
TRBD1	NA	TRBV2	TRBJ1-2	CASSAGTGGIVGYTF	TGTGCCAGCAGTGCCGGGACAGGGGGCATAGTTGGCTACACCTTC
TRBD1	NA	TRBV9	TRBJ1-4	CASSVGDRDEKLFF	TGTGCCAGCAGCGTAGGGGACAGGGATGAAAAACTGTTTTTT
NA	NA	TRBV7-9	TRBJ2-5	CAQGPGGSVETQYF	TGTGCGCAGGGGCCGGGGGGCTCTGTGGAGACCCAGTACTTC
TRBD1	NA	TRBV19	TRBJ1-1	CASSSPGQVSLNTEAFF	TGTGCCAGTAGCTCTCCGGGACAGGTATCTCTGAACACTGAAGCTTTCTTT
TRBD1	NA	TRBV25-1	TRBJ2-3	CASSTTGVTDTQYF	TGTGCCAGCAGTACTACAGGGGTGACAGATACGCAGTATTTT
TRBD1	NA	TRBV19	TRBJ2-5	CASSARDRVLKETQYF	TGTGCCAGTAGTGCCCGGGACAGGGTCCTTAAGGAGACCCAGTACTTC
NA	NA	TRBV28	TRBJ2-3	CASSPIQGTGDTQYF	TGTGCCAGCAGTCCGATACAGGGAACGGGAGATACGCAGTATTTT
TRBD2	NA	TRBV18	TRBJ2-1	CASSPTSENYNEQFF	TGTGCCAGCTCACCGACTAGCGAAAACTACAATGAGCAGTTCTTC
TRBD1	NA	TRBV12-3/TRBV12-4	TRBJ2-5	CASSRDRGETQYF	TGTGCCAGCAGTCGGGACAGGGGAGAGACCCAGTACTTC
NA	NA	TRBV3-1/TRBV3-2	TRBJ1-6	CASSQSDNNSPLHF	TGTGCCAGCAGCCAGTCCGACAACAATTCACCCCTCCACTTT
TRBD1	NA	TRBV3-1/TRBV3-2	TRBJ1-1	CASSDRDRGVFEAFF	TGTGCCAGCAGCGACCGGGACAGGGGGGTATTTGAAGCTTTCTTT
TRBD2	NA	TRBV28	TRBJ2-7	CASSLPGEGLYEQYF	TGTGCCAGCAGTTTGCCGGGGGAGGGGCTCTACGAGCAGTACTTC
NA	NA	TRBV7-9	TRBJ2-3	CASSLQDTQYF	TGTGCCAGCAGCTTACAAGATACGCAGTATTTT
NA	NA	TRBV19	TRBJ2-5	CATRGSGETQYF	TGTGCTACTAGGGGGTCTGGAGAGACCCAGTACTTC
NA	once	TRBV6-5	TRBJ2-7	CASRETGERDEQYF	TGTGCCAGCAGGGAGACAGGCGAACGGGACGAGCAGTACTTC
NA	NA	TRBV6-6	TRBJ2-1	CASSPVEAIGNEQFF	TGTGCCAGCAGCCCAGTGGAAGCGATCGGGAATGAGCAGTTCTTC
TRBD2	NA	TRBV18	TRBJ2-3	CASSRTGTSRTDTQYF	TGTGCCAGCTCAAGAACCGGGACTAGCAGAACAGATACGCAGTATTTT
NA	NA	TRBV5-4	TRBJ2-1	CASSLARTGLYEQFF	TGTGCCAGCAGCTTGGCTAGGACGGGACTCTATGAGCAGTTCTTC
NA	NA	TRBV30	TRBJ2-5	CAWSVLGGETQYF	TGTGCCTGGAGTGTGTTAGGGGGAGAGACCCAGTACTTC
NA	NA	TRBV5-1	TRBJ2-1	CASSLAGEHYNEQFF	TGCGCCAGCAGCTTGGCCGGGGAGCACTACAATGAGCAGTTCTTC
TRBD2	NA	TRBV14	TRBJ2-2	CASSPLGSGRNTGELFF	TGTGCCAGCAGCCCCCTGGGGAGCGGGAGGAACACCGGGGAGCTGTTTTTT
NA	NA	TRBV18	TRBJ2-3	CASSPPQGYDTQYF	TGTGCCAGCTCACCACCACAGGGATATGATACGCAGTATTTT
NA	once	TRBV7-9	TRBJ2-1	CASIVSFGNEQFF	TGTGCCAGCATTGTGTCCTTCGGCAATGAGCAGTTCTTC
TRBD1	NA	TRBV10-3	TRBJ1-5	CAISETDRASNQPQHF	TGTGCCATCAGTGAGACTGACAGGGCTAGCAATCAGCCCCAGCATTTT